The rows below give T cell receptor beta chains drawn from one sample of a study of blood T cell repertoires in COVID-19. Libraries were prepared by immunoSEQ multiplex PCR; TCRdb keeps only in-frame clonotypes and omits some of them. The repertoire holds about 480,000 clones, with about 85% as singletons. Material for sequencing was PBMCs or T cells enriched from blood (not recorded which). The source of these receptors is a woman aged 18-30 years with acute COVID-19. CDR3s include the opening cysteine and the closing phenylalanine or tryptophan. D genes are given only for firm matches. Expanded clones are given a class, and other clones once, few, many or no size at all.

j_gene,v_gene,abundance,d_gene,CDR3aa,CDR3nt
TRBJ1-4,TRBV5-1,NA,TRBD1,CASSLGTGGATNEKLFF,TGCGCCAGCAGCCTCGGGACAGGGGGCGCGACTAATGAAAAACTGTTTTTT
TRBJ1-5,TRBV27,NA,NA,CASSPVGGQPQHF,TGTGCCAGCAGTCCCGTGGGGGGTCAGCCCCAGCATTTT
TRBJ2-7,TRBV6-2/TRBV6-3,NA,NA,CASSLGGEQYF,TGTGCCAGCAGTCTGGGGGGAGAGCAGTACTTC
TRBJ2-2,TRBV3-1/TRBV3-2,NA,NA,CASSQGPNTGELFF,TGTGCCAGCAGCCAAGGGCCGAACACCGGGGAGCTGTTTTTT
TRBJ1-1,TRBV18,NA,NA,CASSPNGGAEAFF,TGTGCCAGCTCACCGAACGGGGGAGCCGAAGCTTTCTTT
TRBJ1-2,TRBV19,few,TRBD1,CASSSQGAFPGGYTF,TGTGCCAGTAGTAGTCAGGGGGCCTTTCCTGGTGGCTACACCTTC
TRBJ2-5,TRBV6-2/TRBV6-3,NA,TRBD2,CASSYGVAGGGETQYF,TGTGCCAGCAGTTACGGGGTAGCGGGAGGCGGTGAGACCCAGTACTTC
TRBJ2-7,TRBV12-3/TRBV12-4,few,TRBD1,CASRKGQAYEQYF,TGTGCCAGCAGAAAGGGACAGGCATACGAGCAGTACTTC
TRBJ1-5,TRBV9,few,NA,CASSPGGDNSQPQHF,TGTGCCAGCAGCCCCGGGGGGGACAACTCTCAGCCCCAGCATTTT
TRBJ1-5,TRBV2,NA,TRBD1,CASSVQGVQPQHF,TGTGCCAGCAGCGTTCAGGGGGTTCAGCCCCAGCATTTT
TRBJ1-1,TRBV20-1,NA,NA,CSAKRDQGAFF,TGCAGTGCTAAGCGAGATCAGGGGGCTTTCTTT
TRBJ2-3,TRBV3-1/TRBV3-2,NA,NA,CASSPRGTAPDTQYF,TGTGCCAGCAGCCCACGGGGGACCGCCCCAGATACGCAGTATTTT
TRBJ2-5,TRBV6-5,NA,NA,CASIVGVSETQYF,TGTGCCAGCATCGTGGGAGTCTCGGAGACCCAGTACTTC
TRBJ2-7,TRBV18,NA,NA,CASSPFDGSSYEQYF,TGTGCCAGCTCACCATTCGACGGGAGCTCCTACGAGCAGTACTTC
TRBJ1-2,TRBV2,once,NA,CASSETEAYGYTF,TGTGCCAGCAGTGAAACCGAGGCTTATGGCTACACCTTC
TRBJ1-2,TRBV28,NA,NA,CASSPLGTYYGYTF,TGTGCCAGCAGCCCCCTAGGGACTTACTATGGCTACACCTTC
TRBJ2-1,TRBV30,NA,TRBD2,CAWSGRLAFDEQFF,TGTGCCTGGAGCGGGAGACTAGCCTTCGATGAGCAGTTCTTC
TRBJ2-7,TRBV7-2,few,TRBD2,CASSLDSGGNYEQYF,TGTGCCAGCAGCTTAGATAGCGGGGGAAACTACGAGCAGTACTTC
TRBJ1-1,TRBV10-1,NA,NA,CASSESANTEAFF,TGCGCCAGCAGTGAGTCGGCGAACACTGAAGCTTTCTTT
TRBJ2-1,TRBV28,NA,NA,CASSFRPRTNEQFF,TGTGCCAGCAGTTTTCGCCCACGAACAAATGAGCAGTTCTTC
TRBJ1-5,TRBV27,few,NA,CASSYSGAVSSQPQHF,TGTGCCAGCAGTTACTCTGGGGCTGTATCGAGTCAGCCCCAGCATTTT
TRBJ2-4,TRBV6-1,NA,TRBD1,CASSDTTGVNIQYF,TGTGCCAGCAGTGACACGACAGGGGTAAACATTCAGTACTTC
TRBJ1-3,TRBV20-1,once,NA,CSARATARIYF,TGCAGTGCTAGAGCGACAGCGAGAATATATTTT
TRBJ1-5,TRBV27,NA,NA,CASSLRGNQPQHF,TGTGCCAGCAGTTTAAGGGGAAATCAGCCCCAGCATTTT
TRBJ1-2,TRBV2,NA,TRBD1,CATQLDRDYGYTF,TGTGCCACACAACTCGACAGGGACTATGGCTACACCTTC
TRBJ1-6,TRBV7-6,NA,TRBD1,CASSPGTGGYSPLHF,TGTGCCAGCAGCCCGGGGACAGGGGGGTATTCACCCCTCCACTTT
TRBJ1-2,TRBV9,NA,NA,CASSVGEISDGYTF,TGTGCCAGCAGCGTCGGGGAAATTTCGGATGGCTACACCTTC
TRBJ1-4,TRBV28,NA,TRBD1,CASSPDRVEEKLFF,TGTGCCAGCAGTCCGGACAGGGTTGAGGAAAAACTGTTTTTT
TRBJ2-2,TRBV5-8,NA,NA,CASSLRQGGTGELFF,TGTGCCAGCAGCTTGCGACAGGGAGGTACCGGGGAGCTGTTTTTT
TRBJ1-2,TRBV9,NA,NA,CASSETGIPYGYTF,TGTGCCAGCAGCGAAACAGGGATCCCCTATGGCTACACCTTC
TRBJ2-5,TRBV9,NA,TRBD2,CASSVDAGGEETQYF,TGTGCCAGCAGCGTAGATGCCGGGGGGGAAGAGACCCAGTACTTC
TRBJ2-7,TRBV28,few,TRBD2,CASSLVAGGNYEQYF,TGTGCCAGCAGTTTAGTTGCGGGGGGCAACTACGAGCAGTACTTC
TRBJ1-5,TRBV27,NA,TRBD1,CASSLTRFDRGHVQPQHF,TGTGCCAGCAGTTTAACCCGTTTCGACAGGGGGCATGTACAGCCCCAGCATTTT
TRBJ2-1,TRBV7-8,NA,TRBD2,CASRKTSGASAEQFF,TGTGCCAGCAGGAAGACTAGCGGGGCGTCTGCTGAGCAGTTCTTC
TRBJ2-7,TRBV4-1,NA,TRBD2,CASSHGGESYEQYF,TGCGCCAGCAGCCACGGGGGGGAATCCTACGAGCAGTACTTC
TRBJ1-1,TRBV11-3,NA,NA,CASSHRQGTTEAFF,TGTGCCAGCAGCCACCGGCAGGGCACCACTGAAGCTTTCTTT
TRBJ1-5,TRBV27,NA,TRBD1,CASSRLDRNQPQHF,TGTGCCAGCAGCCGGTTGGACAGGAATCAGCCCCAGCATTTT
TRBJ2-7,TRBV28,once,TRBD2,CASSHFSGSGYEQYF,TGTGCCAGCAGCCACTTTAGCGGGAGTGGCTACGAGCAGTACTTC